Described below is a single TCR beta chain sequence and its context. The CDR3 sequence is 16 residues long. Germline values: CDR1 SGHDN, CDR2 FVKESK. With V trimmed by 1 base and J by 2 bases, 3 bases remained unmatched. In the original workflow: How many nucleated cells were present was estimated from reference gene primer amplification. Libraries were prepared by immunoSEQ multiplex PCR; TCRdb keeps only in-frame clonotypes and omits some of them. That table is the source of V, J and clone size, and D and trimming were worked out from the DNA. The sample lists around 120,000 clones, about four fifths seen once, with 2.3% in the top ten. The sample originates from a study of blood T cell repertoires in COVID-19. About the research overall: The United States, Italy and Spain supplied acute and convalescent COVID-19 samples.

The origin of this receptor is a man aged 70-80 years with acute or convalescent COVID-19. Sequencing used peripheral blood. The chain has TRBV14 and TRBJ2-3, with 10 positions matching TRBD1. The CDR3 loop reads CASSQGGTGVTDTQYF. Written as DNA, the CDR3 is TGTGCCAGCAGCCAAGGAGGGACAGGGGTCACAGATACGCAGTATTTT. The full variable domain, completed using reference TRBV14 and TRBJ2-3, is EAGVTQFPSHSVIEKGQTVTLRCDPISGHDNLYWYRRVMGKEIKFLLHFVKESKQDESGMPNNRFLAERTGGTYSTLKVQPAELEDSGVYFCASSQGGTGVTDTQYFGPGTRLTVL.